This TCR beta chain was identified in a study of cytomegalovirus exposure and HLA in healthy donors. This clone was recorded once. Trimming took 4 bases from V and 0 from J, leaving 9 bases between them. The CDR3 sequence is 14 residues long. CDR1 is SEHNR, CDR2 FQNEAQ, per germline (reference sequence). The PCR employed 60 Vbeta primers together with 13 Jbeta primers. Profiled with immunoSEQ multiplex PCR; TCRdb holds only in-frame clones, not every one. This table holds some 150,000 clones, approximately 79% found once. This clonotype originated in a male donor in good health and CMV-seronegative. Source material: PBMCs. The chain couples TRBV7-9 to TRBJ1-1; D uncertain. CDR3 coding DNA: TGTGCCAGCAGCTCCCCGGGGATGAACACTGAAGCTTTCTTT. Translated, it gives CASSSPGMNTEAFF.